What follows describes a single T cell receptor (beta chain). Its antigen remains unknown. Via MiXCR, TCRdb re-called the 5' RACE reads, giving one row per CDR3 protein. The table lists 150,000 to 200,000 distinct CDR3 sequences, about 11% of them singletons. The sample comes from a study of T cells after yellow fever vaccination. Study-level results: Reappearance after the booster was seen for most primary-vaccination clones, at 95% to 98% CD4 and around 90% CD8. FACS-sorted repertoires could contain abundant clonotypes contaminating from the bulk population.

Trimming took 0 bases from V and 0 from J, leaving 10 bases between them. The CDR3 loop spans 16 amino acids. The germline V gene has CDR1 LGHNA and CDR2 YSLEER. The chain uses TRBV4-3 and TRBJ2-3; weak D call: TRBD2 (5 bases). The sample in question was CD8+ T cells sorted from PBMCs, obtained 15 days after the yellow fever booster vaccination. The sequence came from a young man who received the YFV17D yellow fever vaccine. The CDR3 bases are TGCGCCAGCAGCCAAGATACGGGATACAGCACAGATACGCAGTATTTT. As protein: CASSQDTGYSTDTQYF.